The table lists the clone carrying this T cell receptor beta chain with many counts. Antigen unknown. Library preparation (for TCRbeta) was performed with unique molecular identifiers. A single record per CDR3 protein comes from TCRdb applying MiXCR to the PCR reads. This table has hundreds of thousands of distinct CDR3 sequences, over 9.5% appearing once. This entry comes from a study of T-cell reconstitution after alpha-beta-depleted transplantation in children. General study results and limits: Reports say that about two months after transplant, the alpha-beta T cells came out of several hundred graft clones that had expanded. Diversity and T-cell counts at one year after transplant derived mostly from new T cells. Recipient T cells and thymic progenitors that survived were the source of the high TCRbeta diversity seen at day 60 in some patients.

Trimming cost V 0 bases and J 4 bases, with 14 bases left between them. CDR1 SGHRS and CDR2 YFSETQ come from the germline V gene. CDR3 length equals 16 residues. Source: PBMCs, taken before TCRalphabeta/CD19-depleted stem cell transplant. The source of this sequence is a child aged 2 to 10 with inherited bone marrow failure, due to receive a stem cell transplant. The chain joins TRBV5-1 to TRBJ2-1; D possibly corresponds to TRBD2 (5 bases). CDR3 loop: CASSLEAAKGYNEQFF. For the CDR3, the DNA is TGCGCCAGCAGCTTGGAAGCGGCAAAAGGTTACAATGAGCAGTTCTTC.